The rows below give T cell receptor beta chains drawn from one sample of a study of shared clonotypes between healthy human individuals. Only in-frame clones appear in the TCRdb table, and some are missing; sequencing was by immunoSEQ multiplex PCR. The sample contains over 2 million clones, about 95% of which appear only once. Material for sequencing was naive CD8+ T cells sorted from blood. The origin of the receptors is a man between 18 and 29 years old in good health. Each CDR3 is given with its conserved first and last residue. A D gene is named only where the DNA matches it firmly. Where a row states a size, it is once, few, many or the class of an expanded clone; other rows omit it.

d_call clone_size j_call v_call cdr3_nt cdr3_aa
TRBD1 . TRBJ2-1 TRBV5-8 TGTGCCAGCAGCACCCGGGACAGACCTCTGTTCTCCTACAATGAGCAGTTCTTC CASSTRDRPLFSYNEQFF
. . TRBJ2-1 TRBV6-1 TGTGCCAGCAGTGCCTCTTGGGGAGCAACCTACAATGAGCAGTTCTTC CASSASWGATYNEQFF
TRBD1 . TRBJ1-2 TRBV6-4 TGTGCCAGCAGCGCCGACAGGGTGGTTAACTATGGCTACACCTTC CASSADRVVNYGYTF
. . TRBJ2-2 TRBV5-1 TGCGCCAGCAGCTTGAGCCCCGGCACCCTCAACACCGGGGAGCTGTTTTTT CASSLSPGTLNTGELFF
. . TRBJ2-3 TRBV25-1 TGTGCCAGCACCGCGGACTACCCGACTAGCACAGATACGCAGTATTTT CASTADYPTSTDTQYF
TRBD1 once TRBJ2-7 TRBV7-9 TGTGCCAGCAGCTTAGCCGGACAGGGGCCAACCTACGAGCAGTACTTC CASSLAGQGPTYEQYF
. . TRBJ1-1 TRBV6-1 TGTGCCAGCAGCCAAACTAGGTACACTGAAGCTTTCTTT CASSQTRYTEAFF
. . TRBJ2-7 TRBV11-2 TGTGCCAGCAGCTTAGAGGCCTCGTACGAGCAGTACTTC CASSLEASYEQYF
TRBD1 . TRBJ2-7 TRBV5-1 TGCGCCAGCAGCTTGGCCGGACAGGGGGCGGACGAGCAGTACTTC CASSLAGQGADEQYF
TRBD2 . TRBJ2-1 TRBV9 TGTGCCAGCAGCGTATCTGTGGCGGGGGGGCACAATGAGCAGTTCTTC CASSVSVAGGHNEQFF
TRBD1 . TRBJ2-2 TRBV5-4 TGTGCCAGCAGCGGGACAGGGGCCGGGGAGCTGTTTTTT CASSGTGAGELFF
. . TRBJ2-7 TRBV2 TGTGCCATCTGGACTTTCGGTTCCTACGAGCAGTACTTC CAIWTFGSYEQYF
. . TRBJ1-5 TRBV5-6 TGTGCCAGCAGCTTGGGGAGGAGTAGCAATCAGCCCCAGCATTTT CASSLGRSSNQPQHF
TRBD2 . TRBJ2-7 TRBV27 TGTGCCAGCAGTTCGGGGACTAGCGGGAGGGCCTACGAGCAGTACTTC CASSSGTSGRAYEQYF
TRBD2 . TRBJ2-7 TRBV19 TGTGCCAGTAGTAGCATTAGGCGGGGGGATTACGAGCAGTACTTC CASSSIRRGDYEQYF
. . TRBJ1-2 TRBV4-1 TGCGCCAGCAGCCAAGGGGAAGGAGTATATGGCTACACCTTC CASSQGEGVYGYTF
. . TRBJ2-7 TRBV6-1 TGTGCCAGCAGTGAAGGGGTTGGAGGGACCTACGAGCAGTACTTC CASSEGVGGTYEQYF
TRBD2 . TRBJ2-3 TRBV15 TGTGCCACCAGCCCCCCAGGGGCCAGCGGGGGGTTCACAGATACGCAGTATTTT CATSPPGASGGFTDTQYF
. . TRBJ2-2 TRBV2 TGTGCCAGCAGTGAGTGGGGAGGTTTAAACACCGGGGAGCTGTTTTTT CASSEWGGLNTGELFF
. . TRBJ2-7 TRBV6-1 TGTGCCAGCAGTGAAGCCGCAGTAACTACCTACGAGCAGTACTTC CASSEAAVTTYEQYF
. . TRBJ2-5 TRBV7-6 TGTGCCAGCAGCGAACAAGGCCTTTGGGACTTC CASSEQGLWDF
. . TRBJ2-5 TRBV6-5 TGTGCCAGCAGTTACTCGAGTAACCAAGAGACCCAGTACTTC CASSYSSNQETQYF
TRBD2 . TRBJ2-7 TRBV9 TGTGCCAGCAGCTCGGACGGGGGGAATGAGCAGTACTTC CASSSDGGNEQYF
TRBD2 . TRBJ2-3 TRBV6-6 TGTGCCAGCAGTTCCCTCGCGGGAGTAACAGATACGCAGTATTTT CASSSLAGVTDTQYF
. once TRBJ2-3 TRBV6-5 TGTGCCAGCAGTTACGGGGGTAGCACAGATACGCAGTATTTT CASSYGGSTDTQYF
TRBD1 . TRBJ2-7 TRBV7-9 TGTGCCAGCAGCTCCCCGACGGGACAGGGAGAGAACGAGCAGTACTTC CASSSPTGQGENEQYF
TRBD1 . TRBJ2-7 TRBV7-8 TGTGCCAGCAGCTTAGTGGACAGGACAACCTACGAGCAGTACTTC CASSLVDRTTYEQYF
TRBD2 once TRBJ2-2 TRBV7-2 TGTGCCAGCAGCTCACGACCGGGACTAGCGGGCGAAGTCACCGGGGAGCTGTTTTTT CASSSRPGLAGEVTGELFF
. once TRBJ1-4 TRBV7-9 TGTGCCAGCAGCTTACAAGGGGATGCAACTAATGAAAAACTGTTTTTT CASSLQGDATNEKLFF
TRBD2 once TRBJ2-7 TRBV11-2 TGTGCCAGCAGCTGGGCGGGGGGATCCTACGAGCAGTACTTC CASSWAGGSYEQYF
TRBD1 once TRBJ2-7 TRBV28 TGTGCCAGCAGTCCATTGTCCTACAGGGGGCTATCCTACGAGCAGTACTTC CASSPLSYRGLSYEQYF
. . TRBJ2-5 TRBV9 TGTGCCAGCAGCGTAGTAGGTATACTGACAGAGACCCAGTACTTC CASSVVGILTETQYF
TRBD2 . TRBJ2-1 TRBV19 TGTGCCAGTAGTATCGGCAGCGGGGGGGCCAATGAGCAGTTCTTC CASSIGSGGANEQFF
. . TRBJ1-2 TRBV10-3 TGTGCCATCAGTGAACAAGACAACTATGGCTACACCTTC CAISEQDNYGYTF
. . TRBJ1-1 TRBV14 TGTGCCAGCAGCCCACAGGCCCCGGGCACTGAAGCTTTCTTT CASSPQAPGTEAFF
. . TRBJ2-1 TRBV30 TGTGCCTGGAGCGCCTTAGCGGCGAGTGAGCAGTTCTTC CAWSALAASEQFF
TRBD1 . TRBJ2-3 TRBV27 TGTGCCAGCAGTCCCGGGACAGGGGTATTAGATACGCAGTATTTT CASSPGTGVLDTQYF
. . TRBJ1-1 TRBV15 TGTGCCACCAGCAGAGGGGGGACAGAAGCTTTCTTT CATSRGGTEAFF
. . TRBJ2-7 TRBV6-5 TGTGCCAGCAGTTACGGCGGGAACTACGTAGAGCAGTACTTC CASSYGGNYVEQYF
TRBD2 . TRBJ2-7 TRBV5-6 TGTGCCAGCAGCATGAGCGGGAGTTACGAGCAGTACTTC CASSMSGSYEQYF
TRBD1 few TRBJ2-7 TRBV5-4 TGTGCCAGCAGCATGGGACAGGGGGCTTCCGAGCAGTACTTC CASSMGQGASEQYF
. . TRBJ1-4 TRBV5-1 TGCGCCAGCAGCTTGGAAACAGGGAGTGAAAAACTGTTTTTT CASSLETGSEKLFF
. . TRBJ2-5 TRBV7-8 TGTGCCAGCAGCTTCGGGCAGACCCAGTACTTC CASSFGQTQYF
. . TRBJ2-7 TRBV14 TGTGCCAGCAGCCAAATGGGCCCGTCCTACGAGCAGTACTTC CASSQMGPSYEQYF
TRBD1 . TRBJ1-2 TRBV7-9 TGTGCCAGCAGCGCGGCCGCCGGGACAGCAAACTATGGCTACACCTTC CASSAAAGTANYGYTF
. . TRBJ2-5 TRBV7-3 TGTGCCAGCAGCCCCAGCGGGCAATTCCAAGAGACCCAGTACTTC CASSPSGQFQETQYF
. . TRBJ1-3 TRBV6-1 TGTGCCACCGTAGAGGGGGTTTTCTCTGGAAACACCATATATTTT CATVEGVFSGNTIYF
TRBD1 . TRBJ2-3 TRBV6-6 TGTGCCAGCAGTTTACAGGGGGACCCAGATACGCAGTATTTT CASSLQGDPDTQYF
. . TRBJ2-3 TRBV4-3 TGCGCCAGCAGCCAAGAAACAGGAGAAGATACGCAGTATTTT CASSQETGEDTQYF
TRBD1 . TRBJ2-4 TRBV11-2 TGTGCCAGCAGAGGACAGGGGTTTGGAACCAAAAACATTCAGTACTTC CASRGQGFGTKNIQYF
. . TRBJ2-1 TRBV5-1 TGCGCCAGCAGCTTTACTATCGAATACAATGAGCAGTTCTTC CASSFTIEYNEQFF
. . TRBJ2-3 TRBV19 TGTGCCAGTAGTACGCTTCCAGATACGCAGTATTTT CASSTLPDTQYF
TRBD2 . TRBJ2-7 TRBV25-1 TGTGCCAGCAGTGAAAGCGGGAGCTCCTACGAGCAGTACTTC CASSESGSSYEQYF
. . TRBJ2-7 TRBV19 TGTGCCAGTAGTTCAATAGGCGAGGCTTCCTACGAGCAGTACTTC CASSSIGEASYEQYF
. . TRBJ2-3 TRBV5-6 TGTGCCAGCAGCTTGGTGCTTGGGGGGTCGGACGCAGATACGCAGTATTTT CASSLVLGGSDADTQYF
TRBD1 . TRBJ1-1 TRBV7-9 TGTGCCAGCAGCTTATCTCCCCGGGACAGGGGCCCTGAAGCTTTCTTT CASSLSPRDRGPEAFF
. . TRBJ2-7 TRBV30 TGTGCCTGGATACGGGGGCCCGCCGAGCAGTACTTC CAWIRGPAEQYF